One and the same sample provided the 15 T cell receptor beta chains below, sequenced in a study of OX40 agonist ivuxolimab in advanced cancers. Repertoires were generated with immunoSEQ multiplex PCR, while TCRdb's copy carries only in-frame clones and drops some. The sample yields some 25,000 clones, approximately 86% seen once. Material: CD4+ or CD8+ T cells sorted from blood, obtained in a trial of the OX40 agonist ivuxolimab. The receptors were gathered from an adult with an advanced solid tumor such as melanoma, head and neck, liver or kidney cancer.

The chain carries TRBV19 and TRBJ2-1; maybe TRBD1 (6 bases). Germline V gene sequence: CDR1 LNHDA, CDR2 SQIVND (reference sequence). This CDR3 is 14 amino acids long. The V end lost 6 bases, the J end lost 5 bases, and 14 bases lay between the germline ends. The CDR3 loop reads CASSSRGPNNEQFF. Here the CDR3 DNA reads TGTGCCAGTAGCTCCAGGGGCCCAAACAATGAGCAGTTCTTC. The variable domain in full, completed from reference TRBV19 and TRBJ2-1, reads DGGITQSPKYLFRKEGQNVTLSCEQNLNHDAMYWYRQDPGQGLRLIYYSQIVNDFQKGDIAEGYSVSREKKESFPLTVTSAQKNPTAFYLCASSSRGPNNEQFFGPGTRLTVL.

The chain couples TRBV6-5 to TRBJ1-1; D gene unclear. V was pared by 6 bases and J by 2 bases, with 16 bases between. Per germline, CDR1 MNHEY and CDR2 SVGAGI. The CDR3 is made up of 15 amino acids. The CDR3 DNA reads TGTGCCAGCAGCCCTTATGTGGGCGATAACACTGAAGCTTTCTTT. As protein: CASSPYVGDNTEAFF.

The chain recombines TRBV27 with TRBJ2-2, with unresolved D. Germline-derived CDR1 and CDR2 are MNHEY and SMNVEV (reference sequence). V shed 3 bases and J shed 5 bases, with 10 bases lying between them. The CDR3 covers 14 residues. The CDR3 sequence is CASSLYGKTGELFF. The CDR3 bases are TGTGCCAGCAGTTTGTATGGGAAAACCGGGGAGCTGTTTTTT.

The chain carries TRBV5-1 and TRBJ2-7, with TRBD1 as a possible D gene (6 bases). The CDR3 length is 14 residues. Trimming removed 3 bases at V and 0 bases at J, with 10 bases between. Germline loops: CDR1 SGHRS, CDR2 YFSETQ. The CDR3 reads CASSSWTASYEQYF. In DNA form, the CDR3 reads TGCGCCAGCAGCTCTTGGACAGCCTCCTACGAGCAGTACTTC.

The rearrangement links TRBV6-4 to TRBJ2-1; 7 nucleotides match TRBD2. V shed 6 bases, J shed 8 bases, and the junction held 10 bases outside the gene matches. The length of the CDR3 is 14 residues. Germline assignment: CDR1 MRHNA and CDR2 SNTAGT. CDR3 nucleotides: TGTGCCAGCAGAGGTCGGGGGGATACGGATGAGCAGTTCTTC. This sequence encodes CASRGRGDTDEQFF.

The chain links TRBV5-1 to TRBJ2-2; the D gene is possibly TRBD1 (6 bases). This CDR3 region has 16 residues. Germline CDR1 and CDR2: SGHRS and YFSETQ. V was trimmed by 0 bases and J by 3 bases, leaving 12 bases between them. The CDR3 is CASSLARAGDTGELFF. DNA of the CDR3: TGCGCCAGCAGCTTGGCCCGGGCAGGGGACACCGGGGAGCTGTTTTTT.

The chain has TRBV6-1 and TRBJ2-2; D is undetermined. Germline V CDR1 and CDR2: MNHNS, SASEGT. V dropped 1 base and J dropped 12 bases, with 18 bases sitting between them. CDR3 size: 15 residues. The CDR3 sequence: CASSEDFGTYFKLFF. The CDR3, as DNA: TGTGCCAGCAGTGAAGATTTCGGCACGTACTTTAAGCTGTTTTTT.

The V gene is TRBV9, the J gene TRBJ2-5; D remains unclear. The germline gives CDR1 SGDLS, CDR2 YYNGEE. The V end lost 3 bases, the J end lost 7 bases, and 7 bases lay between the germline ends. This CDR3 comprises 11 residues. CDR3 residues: CASSAKGTQYF. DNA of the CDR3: TGTGCCAGCAGCGCCAAAGGGACCCAGTACTTC.

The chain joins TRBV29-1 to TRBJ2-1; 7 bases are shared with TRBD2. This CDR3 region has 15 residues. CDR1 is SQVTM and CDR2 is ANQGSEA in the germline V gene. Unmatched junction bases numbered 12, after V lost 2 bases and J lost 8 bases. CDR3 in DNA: TGCAGCGTTGAATCGGAACGGGAGGATCTCGATGAGCAGTTCTTC. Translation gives CSVESEREDLDEQFF.

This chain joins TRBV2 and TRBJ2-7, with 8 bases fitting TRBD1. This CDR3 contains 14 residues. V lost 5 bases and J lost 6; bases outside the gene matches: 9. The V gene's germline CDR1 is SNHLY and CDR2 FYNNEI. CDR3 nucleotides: TGTGCCAGCAGTCGTGGACAGGGTAGTGGCGAGCAGTACTTC. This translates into CASSRGQGSGEQYF. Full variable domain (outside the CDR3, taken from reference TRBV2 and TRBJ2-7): EPEVTQTPSHQVTQMGQEVILRCVPISNHLYFYWYRQILGQKVEFLVSFYNNEISEKSEIFDDQFSVERPDGSNFTLKIRSTKLEDSAMYFCASSRGQGSGEQYFGPGTRLTVT.

CDR3 in amino acids: CSVTGGTEAFF. The CDR3 bases are TGCAGCGTTACAGGGGGCACTGAAGCTTTCTTT. This sequence joins TRBV29-1 and TRBJ1-1; 8 nucleotides align to TRBD1. The junction had 0 bases not matched to a gene; V was cut back by 5 bases and J by 4 bases. The length of the CDR3 is 11 residues. The germline V gene has CDR1 SQVTM and CDR2 ANQGSEA. Combining the CDR3 with reference TRBV29-1 and TRBJ1-1 gives the whole variable domain SAVISQKPSRDICQRGTSLTIQCQVDSQVTMMFWYRQQPGQSLTLIATANQGSEATYESGFVIDKFPISRPNLTFSTLTVSNMSPEDSSIYLCSVTGGTEAFFGQGTRLTVV.

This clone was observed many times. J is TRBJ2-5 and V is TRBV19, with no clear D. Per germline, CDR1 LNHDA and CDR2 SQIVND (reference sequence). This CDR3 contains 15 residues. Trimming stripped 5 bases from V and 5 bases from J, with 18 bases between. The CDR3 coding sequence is TGTGCCAGTAGTCCTTCGAACTTTCTGGTTGAGACCCAGTACTTC. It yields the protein CASSPSNFLVETQYF.

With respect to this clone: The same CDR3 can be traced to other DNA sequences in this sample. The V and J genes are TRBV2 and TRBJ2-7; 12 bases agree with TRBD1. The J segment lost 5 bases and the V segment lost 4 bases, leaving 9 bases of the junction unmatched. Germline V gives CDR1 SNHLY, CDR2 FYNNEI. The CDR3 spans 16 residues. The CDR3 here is CASSGGPGQGADEQYF. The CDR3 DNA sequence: TGTGCCAGCAGTGGGGGGCCGGGACAGGGGGCGGACGAGCAGTACTTC.

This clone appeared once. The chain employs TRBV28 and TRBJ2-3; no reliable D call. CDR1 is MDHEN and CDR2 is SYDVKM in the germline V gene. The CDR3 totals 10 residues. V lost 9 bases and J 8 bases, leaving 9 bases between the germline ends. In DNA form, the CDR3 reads TGTGCCAGTAGTAGCACTACGCAGTATTTT. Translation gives CASSSTTQYF.

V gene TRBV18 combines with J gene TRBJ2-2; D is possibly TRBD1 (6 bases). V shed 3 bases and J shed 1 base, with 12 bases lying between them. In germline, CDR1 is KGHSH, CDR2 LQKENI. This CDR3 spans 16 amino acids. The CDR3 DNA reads TGTGCCAGCTCACCGGGCCAGGGGATGAACACCGGGGAGCTGTTTTTT. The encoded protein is CASSPGQGMNTGELFF.